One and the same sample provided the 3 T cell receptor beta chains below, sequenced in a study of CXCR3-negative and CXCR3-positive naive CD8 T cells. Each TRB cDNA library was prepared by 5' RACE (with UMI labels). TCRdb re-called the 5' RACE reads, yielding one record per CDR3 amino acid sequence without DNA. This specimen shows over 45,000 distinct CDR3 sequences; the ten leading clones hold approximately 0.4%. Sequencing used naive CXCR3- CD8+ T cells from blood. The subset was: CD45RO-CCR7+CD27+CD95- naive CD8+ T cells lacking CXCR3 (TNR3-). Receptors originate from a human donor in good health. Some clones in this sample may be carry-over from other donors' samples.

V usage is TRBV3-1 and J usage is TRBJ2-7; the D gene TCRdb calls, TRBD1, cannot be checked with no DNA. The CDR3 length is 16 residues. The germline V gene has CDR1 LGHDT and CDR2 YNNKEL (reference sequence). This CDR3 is CASSHWFSGQTYEQYF.

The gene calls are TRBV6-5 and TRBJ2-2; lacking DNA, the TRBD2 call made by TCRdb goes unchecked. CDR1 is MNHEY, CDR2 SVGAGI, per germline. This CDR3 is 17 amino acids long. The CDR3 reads CASSYSSGRGATGELFF.

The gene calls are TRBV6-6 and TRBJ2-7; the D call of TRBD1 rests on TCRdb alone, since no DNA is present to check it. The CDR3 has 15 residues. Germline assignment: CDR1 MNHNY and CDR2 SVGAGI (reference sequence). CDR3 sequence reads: CASSYPGQNFYEQYF.